The 10 T cell receptor beta chains below come from one sample, sequenced in a study of breast tumors, draining lymph nodes, adjacent tissues. The lymph nodes were axillary draining lymph nodes from breast cancer patients. TCRdb re-derived calls from the multiplex PCR reads in MiXCR, one entry per CDR3 protein. The sample shows roughly 120,000 distinct CDR3 sequences, 20% of them seen only once. The source material was axillary lymph node tissue. These receptors originate from a female donor with breast cancer. Some clones in this sample may be carry-over from other donors' samples.

Of note for this clonotype: Being one base from a much bigger clone, this may be a read error. This chain connects TRBV6-2 or TRBV6-3 to TRBJ2-1; 8 nucleotides align to TRBD2. CDR3 size: 14 residues. Germline-derived CDR1 and CDR2 are MNHEY and SVGEGT. CDR3 DNA: TGTGCCAGCAGTAGGACTAGCTTTTACAATGAGCAGCTCTTC. It encodes CASSRTSFYNEQLF.

To note about this clonotype: A read error may be the cause here, since a much bigger clone is one base away. The CDR3 coding sequence is TGTGCCAGCAGCTTAGGGGTCCGGGATGAGCCCCAGCATTTT. Amino acids: CASSLGVRDEPQHF. The V gene is TRBV7-9, the J gene TRBJ1-5; D gene uncertain. There are 14 residues in the CDR3. CDR1 is SEHNR and CDR2 is FQNEAQ in the germline V gene (reference sequence). Trimming pared 1 base from V and 8 bases from J, leaving 12 bases between.

Details on this clonotype: The conserved phenylalanine or tryptophan is not found at the CDR3 terminus, so this likely reflects a read error. The chain recombines TRBV7-2 with TRBJ2-7; 7 bases fit TRBD2. V lost 3 bases to trimming and J lost 2 bases; unmatched junction nucleotides: 4. The CDR3 runs 14 residues. Germline values: CDR1 SGHTA, CDR2 FQGNSA. The CDR3 region is CASSLGRGAYEQYL. Written as DNA, the CDR3 is TGTGCCAGCAGCTTGGGACGGGGGGCCTACGAGCAGTACCTC.

This clonotype was seen ten or more times. The chain combines TRBV2 with TRBJ2-1, with TRBD2 matching over 12 bases. This CDR3 region has 16 residues. V lost 7 bases and J lost 5; bases outside the gene matches: 9. Germline V gene data show CDR1 as SNHLY and CDR2 as FYNNEI. The CDR3 is CASMRELAGGNNEQFF. DNA of the CDR3: TGTGCCAGCATGAGGGAACTAGCGGGAGGCAACAATGAGCAGTTCTTC.

There are many counts of this clonotype. The chain is built from TRBV10-2 and TRBJ2-2, with 10 bases identical to TRBD2. Germline V gene data show CDR1 as WSHSY and CDR2 as SAAADI. With V trimmed by 5 bases and J by 4 bases, 10 bases remained unmatched. The CDR3 has 17 amino acids. Here the CDR3 DNA reads TGCGCCAGCAGTCCGGGACTAGCGAACACCCTCACCGGGGAGCTGTTTTTT. Its translation is CASSPGLANTLTGELFF.

This clonotype was counted many times. This chain uses TRBV5-1 with TRBJ2-3, with 16 positions matching TRBD2. Germline loops: CDR1 SGHRS, CDR2 YFSETQ. This CDR3 has 16 residues. V shed 4 bases and J 4 bases; nucleotides not matched to a gene: 3. In DNA form, the CDR3 reads TGCGCCAGCAGCCCCGGGACTAGCGGGAGGGCAGATACGCAGTATTTT. Translated: CASSPGTSGRADTQYF. The variable domain in full, completed from reference TRBV5-1 and TRBJ2-3, reads KAGVTQTPRYLIKTRGQQVTLSCSPISGHRSVSWYQQTPGQGLQFLFEYFSETQRNKGNFPGRFSGRQFSNSRSEMNVSTLELGDSALYLCASSPGTSGRADTQYFGPGTRLTVL.

Many counts were recorded for this clonotype. The rearrangement links TRBV3-1 to TRBJ2-7; 9 bases match TRBD2. Looked up from germline, CDR1 is LGHDT and CDR2 is YNNKEL (reference sequence). V lost 1 base and J lost 5; bases outside the gene matches: 6. This CDR3 has 15 residues. DNA for the CDR3: TGTGCCAGCAGCCAAGGCGGGAGGGCCTCTCACGAGCAGTACTTC. It specifies CASSQGGRASHEQYF.

V usage is TRBV18 and J usage is TRBJ2-1, with TRBD2 matching over 9 bases. With V trimmed by 3 bases and J by 3 bases, 6 bases remained unmatched. The germline gives CDR1 KGHSH, CDR2 LQKENI. The CDR3 loop spans 16 amino acids. CDR3 residues: CASSPKGTSLYNEQFF. CDR3 nucleotides: TGTGCCAGCTCACCCAAGGGGACTAGCCTCTACAATGAGCAGTTCTTC.

On this clonotype: This may arise from a read error, as a much more abundant clone is one base away. V gene TRBV7-3 combines with J gene TRBJ2-1, with TRBD2 identical over 14 bases. Per germline, CDR1 SGHTA and CDR2 FQGTGA. This CDR3 comprises 15 residues. The CDR3 is CACSRLAGGLHEQFF. CDR3 sequence (DNA): TGTGCCTGCAGCCGACTAGCGGGGGGGCTTCATGAGCAGTTCTTC.

In the case of this clonotype: A read error is possible here, since a much larger clone lies one base away. The J gene is TRBJ1-2, the V gene TRBV11-3; D gene unclear. The germline V and J ends were trimmed by 1 base and 6 bases, with 9 bases remaining between them. Germline V CDR1 and CDR2: SGHNT, YENEEA. This CDR3 is 13 amino acids long. CDR3 bases: TGTGCCAGCAGCTTAGGGATGGGCCATGGCTACACCTTC. Protein: CASSLGMGHGYTF.